Sequencing of this T cell receptor (beta chain) was carried out in a study of blood T cell repertoires in COVID-19. Sequenced by immunoSEQ multiplex PCR; TCRdb stores in-frame clones only, minus some. The repertoire has 200,000 to 250,000 clones, 86% of them found once; the top ten carry 2% to 2.5%. The CDR3 totals 15 residues. Germline V CDR1 and CDR2: MGHRA, YSYEKL. V was cut by 4 bases and J by 5 bases, with 17 bases left in between. Which cohort a participant joined came from the clinical history participants gave. Recovered status in Cohort 3 required two negative PCRs, clearance, or symptom resolution.

The receptor was isolated from a woman in her fifties or sixties who had recovered from COVID-19. This chain connects TRBV4-1 to TRBJ1-2; D remains unclear. Sequenced: PBMCs or T cells enriched from blood (not recorded which). The CDR3 DNA reads as TGCGCCAGCAGCCCGGAAGTAAGGACTTCTTATGGCTACACCTTC. Encoded protein: CASSPEVRTSYGYTF.